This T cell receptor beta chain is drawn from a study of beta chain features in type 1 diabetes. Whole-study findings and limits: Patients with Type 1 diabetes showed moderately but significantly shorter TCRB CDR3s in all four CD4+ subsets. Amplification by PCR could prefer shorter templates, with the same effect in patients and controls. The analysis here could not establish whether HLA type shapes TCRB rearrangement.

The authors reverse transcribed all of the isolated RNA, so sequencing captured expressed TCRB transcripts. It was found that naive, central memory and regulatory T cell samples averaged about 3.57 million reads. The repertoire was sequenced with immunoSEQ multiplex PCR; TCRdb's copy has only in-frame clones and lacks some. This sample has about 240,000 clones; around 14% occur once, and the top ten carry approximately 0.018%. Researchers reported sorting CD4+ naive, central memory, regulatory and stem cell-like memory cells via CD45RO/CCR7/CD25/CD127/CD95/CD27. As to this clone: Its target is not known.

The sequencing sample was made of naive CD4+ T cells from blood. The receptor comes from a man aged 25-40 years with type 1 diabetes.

CDR3 region: CASRVAVEQYF. CDR3 sequence (DNA): TGTGCCAGTCGAGTGGCGGTTGAGCAGTACTTC. The genes are TRBV2 and TRBJ2-7; no firm D call. The CDR3 covers 11 residues. The germline CDR1 and CDR2 sequences are SNHLY and FYNNEI. V was shortened by 9 bases and J by 7 bases, with 13 bases between the two germline ends.